These 14 T cell receptor beta chains share one sample of origin, sequenced in a study of CD8+ T cells in alopecia areata. Regarding treatment: oral pan-JAK inhibitor, 5-10 mg twice daily. Sequencing templates came from extracted RNA that was reverse transcribed into cDNA. The data were produced by immunoSEQ multiplex PCR, yet TCRdb's version contains in-frame clones alone and is incomplete. The table records over 150,000 clones, more than 55% of them present only once. The sample consisted of CD4+ T cells sorted from blood, taken at week 4, from a patient treated with tofacitinib. These TCRs come from a human donor with alopecia areata.

DNA for the CDR3: TGTGCCAGTGGAACACAGGGGGCCGTGACAGATACGCAGTATTTT. Translating gives CASGTQGAVTDTQYF. The V call is TRBV2, the J call TRBJ2-3; 9 bases align to TRBD1. Unmatched junction bases numbered 10, after V lost 9 bases and J lost 3 bases. Looked up from germline, CDR1 is SNHLY and CDR2 is FYNNEI. CDR3 length equals 15 residues.

The chain is built from TRBV5-6 and TRBJ1-2; no firm D call. This CDR3 is built from 16 residues. Germline V gives CDR1 SGHDT, CDR2 YYEEEE. The V end lost 4 bases, the J end lost 2 bases, and 18 bases lay between the germline ends. CDR3 protein: CASSLEASGGNYGYTF. CDR3 nucleotide sequence: TGTGCCAGCAGCCTGGAGGCGTCAGGCGGGAACTATGGCTACACCTTC. The entire variable domain, with the rest obtained from reference TRBV5-6 and TRBJ1-2, is as follows: DAGVTQSPTHLIKTRGQQVTLRCSPKSGHDTVSWYQQALGQGPQFIFQYYEEEERQRGNFPDRFSGHQFPNYSSELNVNALLLGDSALYLCASSLEASGGNYGYTFGSGTRLTVV.

The chain couples TRBV9 to TRBJ2-7; 7 bases fit TRBD1. There are 14 residues in the CDR3. The J segment lost 2 bases and the V segment lost 2 bases, leaving 4 bases of the junction unmatched. The germline CDR1 and CDR2 sequences are SGDLS and YYNGEE. The chain's CDR3 is CASSVDRVPYEQYF. In DNA form, the CDR3 reads TGTGCCAGCAGCGTCGACAGGGTCCCCTACGAGCAGTACTTC.

The sample holds a few counts of this clone. The chain recombines TRBV28 with TRBJ1-1, with no clear D. Deletions cut 8 bases from V and 6 bases from J, with 13 bases between. Per germline, CDR1 MDHEN and CDR2 SYDVKM. The CDR3 has 12 residues. The CDR3 region is CASSQVLSEAFF. CDR3 DNA: TGTGCCAGCTCCCAGGTGCTCTCTGAAGCTTTCTTT.

The chain links TRBV5-1 to TRBJ2-1, with D maybe TRBD1 (6 bases). This CDR3 comprises 16 residues. In germline, CDR1 is SGHRS, CDR2 YFSETQ. V lost 0 bases, J lost 0 bases, and 10 bases lay in between. For the CDR3, the DNA is TGCGCCAGCAGCTTGGCCGGACAGTCCTCCTACAATGAGCAGTTCTTC. This sequence encodes CASSLAGQSSYNEQFF. Complete variable domain (other parts from reference TRBV5-1 and TRBJ2-1): KAGVTQTPRYLIKTRGQQVTLSCSPISGHRSVSWYQQTPGQGLQFLFEYFSETQRNKGNFPGRFSGRQFSNSRSEMNVSTLELGDSALYLCASSLAGQSSYNEQFFGPGTRLTVL.

The chain carries TRBV29-1 and TRBJ1-5; D ambiguous. Trimming pared 5 bases from V and 1 base from J, leaving 9 bases between. The CDR3 is 13 residues long. Germline assignment: CDR1 SQVTM and CDR2 ANQGSEA. CDR3 nucleotide sequence: TGCAGCGTTTCGGTTGGAAGCAATCAGCCCCAGCATTTT. Translated: CSVSVGSNQPQHF.

The table lists this clone with a few counts. The chain is built from TRBV19 and TRBJ2-2; D possibly corresponds to TRBD1 (5 bases). Germline assignment: CDR1 LNHDA and CDR2 SQIVND (reference sequence). This CDR3 has 13 residues. Trimming removed 5 bases from V and 6 bases from J, with 10 bases in between. The CDR3 protein is CASSPGLSGELFF. CDR3 nucleotides: TGTGCCAGTAGTCCAGGGCTTTCCGGGGAGCTGTTTTTT.

This clone is a singleton in its sample. The chain links TRBV20-1 to TRBJ1-2; D unresolved. Germline values: CDR1 DFQATT, CDR2 SNEGSKA (reference sequence). V gave up 4 bases and J gave up 8 bases, with 11 bases separating them. This CDR3 is built from 11 residues. Here the CDR3 reads CSATPTGGYTF. CDR3 DNA sequence: TGCAGTGCTACCCCAACGGGGGGCTACACCTTC.

The genes are TRBV30 and TRBJ2-2; D possibly matches TRBD1 or TRBD2 (5 bases each). The V and J ends lost 2 bases and 2 bases respectively, with 9 bases between them. Germline lookup yields CDR1 GTSNPN and CDR2 SVGIG (reference sequence). The CDR3 has 14 residues. CDR3 coding DNA: TGTGCCTGGAGTAGAGGGGTTAACACCGGGGAGCTGTTTTTT. Its translation: CAWSRGVNTGELFF.

CDR3: CASSQAGNYGYTF. DNA of the CDR3: TGCGCCAGCAGCCAAGCCGGGAACTATGGCTACACCTTC. The chain couples TRBV4-3 to TRBJ1-2; unclear D gene. Trimming stripped 1 base from V and 2 bases from J, with 5 bases between. This CDR3 has 13 amino acids. CDR1 and CDR2 (germline): LGHNA, YSLEER.

This clone was observed a handful of times. The V and J genes are TRBV7-2 and TRBJ2-1; maybe TRBD1 (6 bases). Germline CDR1 is SGHTA and CDR2 is FQGNSA. V gave up 8 bases and J gave up 2 bases, with 22 bases separating them. The CDR3 sequence is 17 residues long. Here the CDR3 reads CASGVLSGALTYNEQFF. The CDR3 DNA is TGTGCCAGCGGTGTCTTATCAGGGGCCCTAACCTACAATGAGCAGTTCTTC.

About this clone itself: At one end the junction does not follow the germline gene, possibly because of a read error. J is TRBJ2-2 and V is TRBV29-1; D possibly corresponds to TRBD2 (7 bases). From germline, CDR1 is SQVTM and CDR2 ANQGSEA. The CDR3 has 13 residues. The CDR3 DNA follows: TGCTGCGTGGGCGGGGGCTGGACCGGGGAGCTGTTTTTT. Its protein product is CCVGGGWTGELFF.

This clone showed up just a few times. The chain is built from TRBV28 and TRBJ1-5; TRBD1 might be the D (5 bases). This CDR3 is built from 15 residues. V was cut by 10 bases and J by 3 bases, with 19 bases left in between. CDR1 and CDR2 from the germline V gene are MDHEN and SYDVKM. Written as DNA, the CDR3 is TGTGCCATCCGGGGTTATTGGGGCGTCAATCAGCCCCAGCATTTT. Its translation: CAIRGYWGVNQPQHF.

The chain carries TRBV29-1 and TRBJ2-5; D remains ambiguous. V was shortened by 2 bases and J by 5 bases, with 9 bases between the two germline ends. CDR3 length: 12 residues. CDR1 and CDR2 (germline): SQVTM, ANQGSEA. The DNA of the CDR3 is TGCAGCGTTGAAAGCCCTGGGGAGACCCAGTACTTC. This translates into CSVESPGETQYF.